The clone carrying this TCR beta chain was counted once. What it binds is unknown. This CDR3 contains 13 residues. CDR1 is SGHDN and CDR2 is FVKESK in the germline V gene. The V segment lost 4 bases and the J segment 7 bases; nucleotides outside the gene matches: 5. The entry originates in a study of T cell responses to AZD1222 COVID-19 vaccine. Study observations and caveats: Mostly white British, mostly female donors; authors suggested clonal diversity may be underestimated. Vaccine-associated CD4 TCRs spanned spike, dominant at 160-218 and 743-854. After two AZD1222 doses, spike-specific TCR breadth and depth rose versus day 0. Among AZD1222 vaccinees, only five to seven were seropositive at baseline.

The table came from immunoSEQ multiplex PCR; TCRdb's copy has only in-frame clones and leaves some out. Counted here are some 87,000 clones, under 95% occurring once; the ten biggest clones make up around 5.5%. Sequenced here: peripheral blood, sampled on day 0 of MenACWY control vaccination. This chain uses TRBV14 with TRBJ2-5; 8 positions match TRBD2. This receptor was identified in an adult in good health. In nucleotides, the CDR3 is TGTGCCAGCAGCCCGGGACTAGGAGGGACCCAGTACTTC. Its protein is CASSPGLGGTQYF. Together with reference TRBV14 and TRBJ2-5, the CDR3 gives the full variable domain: EAGVTQFPSHSVIEKGQTVTLRCDPISGHDNLYWYRRVMGKEIKFLLHFVKESKQDESGMPNNRFLAERTGGTYSTLKVQPAELEDSGVYFCASSPGLGGTQYFGPGTRLLVL.